This TCR beta chain was identified in a study of blood T cell repertoires in COVID-19. Study-level background: Acute and convalescent COVID-19 samples came from the United States, Italy and Spain. PBMCs, B-cell-depleted T cells, or T cells provided the cDNA or gDNA that made up the material.

V lost 1 base, J lost 5 bases, and 9 bases lay in between. This CDR3 contains 14 residues. Germline CDR1 is SGDLS and CDR2 is YYNGEE. Per the study methods: Nucleated cell number was recorded as an estimate derived from reference gene primer amplification. Method: immunoSEQ multiplex PCR; TCRdb's copy keeps in-frame clones and lacks some. V, J and clone size are taken as reported in that table, and D and trimming were inferred from the DNA itself. The sample records 65,000 to 70,000 clones, 70% to 90% being singletons. Sequencing was performed on peripheral blood. The V gene is TRBV9, the J gene TRBJ2-2, with a tentative D call TRBD2 (6 bases). The TCR comes from a man aged 50 or older with acute or convalescent COVID-19. CDR3 loop: CASSVWAGTGELFF. The DNA of the CDR3 is TGTGCCAGCAGCGTATGGGCGGGGACCGGGGAGCTGTTTTTT.